Listed below are T cell receptor beta chains from one sample, sequenced in a study of identical twins. TCRdb used MiXCR to reprocess the 5' RACE reads, holding one entry per CDR3 protein. In the table there are 450,000 to 650,000 distinct CDR3 sequences, 13% to 15% of which are singletons. These same data were also listed under a study on yellow fever vaccine responses in identical twins.

Sequenced material: CD4+ T cells sorted from blood. These receptors were obtained from a woman under 30 in good health. Each CDR3 is given with its conserved first and last residue. D genes are given only for firm matches. A clone size is listed for some rows: how often the clone was seen (once, few, many), or a class if it is expanded.

>NA|NA|TRBJ2-5|TRBV24-1
CATSDSGFGGEETQYF
TGTGCCACCAGTGATTCCGGGTTCGGTGGAGAGGAGACCCAGTACTTC
>few|NA|TRBJ2-3|TRBV12-3/TRBV12-4
CASSLLSETYTDTQYF
TGTGCCAGCAGTTTGCTCTCAGAGACCTACACAGATACGCAGTATTTT
>few|TRBD1|TRBJ2-3|TRBV29-1
CSATGGVLVGTDTQYF
TGCAGCGCCACAGGGGGCGTCTTGGTGGGCACAGATACGCAGTATTTT
>NA|TRBD2|TRBJ2-1|TRBV20-1
CSASPTSGYNEQFF
TGCAGTGCTAGCCCGACTAGCGGATACAATGAGCAGTTCTTC
>few|NA|TRBJ1-1|TRBV12-3/TRBV12-4
CASSQQGATEAFF
TGTGCCAGCAGCCAACAGGGAGCCACTGAAGCTTTCTTT
>many|NA|TRBJ2-1|TRBV5-1
CASRLQGTYNEQFF
TGCGCCAGCAGACTTCAGGGGACCTACAATGAGCAGTTCTTC
>few|NA|TRBJ2-2|TRBV5-5
CASSLYENTGELFF
TGTGCCAGCAGCTTGTACGAGAACACCGGGGAGCTGTTTTTT
>few|NA|TRBJ2-1|TRBV7-8
CASSLGGITSNNEQFF
TGTGCCAGCAGCTTAGGCGGGATTACTAGCAACAATGAGCAGTTCTTC
>NA|NA|TRBJ1-3|TRBV12-3/TRBV12-4
CASSLGHERVSGNTIYF
TGTGCCAGCAGTTTGGGACATGAACGCGTCTCTGGAAACACCATATATTTT
>few|TRBD1|TRBJ1-5|TRBV12-3/TRBV12-4
CASSPGGFGNQPQHF
TGTGCCAGCAGCCCAGGGGGCTTTGGCAATCAGCCCCAGCATTTT
>NA|NA|TRBJ1-5|TRBV20-1
CSANDGTARSPQHF
TGCAGTGCTAACGACGGCACAGCAAGATCGCCCCAGCATTTT
>NA|TRBD2|TRBJ2-7|TRBV10-3
CAITSGLGYEQYF
TGTGCCATCACTTCTGGACTAGGCTACGAGCAGTACTTC
>NA|TRBD2|TRBJ2-2|TRBV10-3
CAISLGLAGSSGTGELFF
TGTGCCATCAGCTTGGGACTAGCGGGATCTTCGGGCACCGGGGAGCTGTTTTTT
>few|TRBD1|TRBJ2-5|TRBV5-1
CASSLVTPSRGPETQYF
TGCGCCAGCAGCTTGGTTACCCCTTCGAGGGGGCCAGAGACCCAGTACTTC
>many|NA|TRBJ1-5|TRBV7-9
CASSPGDYSNQPQHF
TGTGCCAGCAGCCCCGGAGATTATAGCAATCAGCCCCAGCATTTT
>NA|NA|TRBJ2-3|TRBV12-3/TRBV12-4
CASSLGASPDTQYF
TGTGCCAGCAGCCTAGGGGCTAGCCCAGATACGCAGTATTTT
>few|NA|TRBJ1-1|TRBV29-1
CSVELTVTEAFF
TGCAGCGTTGAGCTCACAGTCACTGAAGCTTTCTTT
>NA|NA|TRBJ2-2|TRBV10-2
CASSLAYSGELFF
TGCGCCAGCAGTTTAGCCTACAGCGGGGAGCTGTTTTTT
>many|NA|TRBJ2-5|TRBV12-3/TRBV12-4
CASTLPGRETQYF
TGTGCCAGCACGCTACCGGGTCGAGAGACCCAGTACTTC
>NA|TRBD1|TRBJ2-2|TRBV3-1
CASSQVEGGLGELFF
TGTGCCAGCAGCCAAGTAGAAGGGGGCCTCGGGGAGCTGTTTTTT
>NA|NA|TRBJ2-1|TRBV7-6
CASSLEGPAYNEQFF
TGTGCCAGCAGCTTAGAGGGGCCAGCCTACAATGAGCAGTTCTTC